This T cell receptor (beta chain) was identified in a study of Ad26.COV2.S vaccination and SARS-CoV-2 variants. Generated by immunoSEQ multiplex PCR, the TCRdb table keeps only in-frame clones and is missing some. The table has hundreds of thousands of clones, around 89% seen once. This sample's treatment: some 20 received Ad26.COV2.S at low or high dose, single or two shots; a few received placebo; per-sample allocation not given. The study sampled participants on day 63 after the first vaccine or placebo injection. Germline-derived CDR1 and CDR2 are KGHSH and LQKENI. With 4 bases removed from V and 6 bases from J, the gap between germline ends came to 11 bases. The CDR3 sequence is 13 residues long.

The sequence was collected from a person aged 18-65 years who received the Ad26.COV2.S COVID-19 vaccine or a placebo. The sample was peripheral blood, taken in a trial of Ad26.COV2.S vaccine versus placebo. V and J are TRBV18 and TRBJ2-3, with D perhaps assigned TRBD1 or TRBD2 (5 bases each). CDR3 amino acids: CASSRDGLDTQYF. The CDR3 DNA reads TGTGCCAGCTCACGGGACGGTCTCGATACGCAGTATTTT.